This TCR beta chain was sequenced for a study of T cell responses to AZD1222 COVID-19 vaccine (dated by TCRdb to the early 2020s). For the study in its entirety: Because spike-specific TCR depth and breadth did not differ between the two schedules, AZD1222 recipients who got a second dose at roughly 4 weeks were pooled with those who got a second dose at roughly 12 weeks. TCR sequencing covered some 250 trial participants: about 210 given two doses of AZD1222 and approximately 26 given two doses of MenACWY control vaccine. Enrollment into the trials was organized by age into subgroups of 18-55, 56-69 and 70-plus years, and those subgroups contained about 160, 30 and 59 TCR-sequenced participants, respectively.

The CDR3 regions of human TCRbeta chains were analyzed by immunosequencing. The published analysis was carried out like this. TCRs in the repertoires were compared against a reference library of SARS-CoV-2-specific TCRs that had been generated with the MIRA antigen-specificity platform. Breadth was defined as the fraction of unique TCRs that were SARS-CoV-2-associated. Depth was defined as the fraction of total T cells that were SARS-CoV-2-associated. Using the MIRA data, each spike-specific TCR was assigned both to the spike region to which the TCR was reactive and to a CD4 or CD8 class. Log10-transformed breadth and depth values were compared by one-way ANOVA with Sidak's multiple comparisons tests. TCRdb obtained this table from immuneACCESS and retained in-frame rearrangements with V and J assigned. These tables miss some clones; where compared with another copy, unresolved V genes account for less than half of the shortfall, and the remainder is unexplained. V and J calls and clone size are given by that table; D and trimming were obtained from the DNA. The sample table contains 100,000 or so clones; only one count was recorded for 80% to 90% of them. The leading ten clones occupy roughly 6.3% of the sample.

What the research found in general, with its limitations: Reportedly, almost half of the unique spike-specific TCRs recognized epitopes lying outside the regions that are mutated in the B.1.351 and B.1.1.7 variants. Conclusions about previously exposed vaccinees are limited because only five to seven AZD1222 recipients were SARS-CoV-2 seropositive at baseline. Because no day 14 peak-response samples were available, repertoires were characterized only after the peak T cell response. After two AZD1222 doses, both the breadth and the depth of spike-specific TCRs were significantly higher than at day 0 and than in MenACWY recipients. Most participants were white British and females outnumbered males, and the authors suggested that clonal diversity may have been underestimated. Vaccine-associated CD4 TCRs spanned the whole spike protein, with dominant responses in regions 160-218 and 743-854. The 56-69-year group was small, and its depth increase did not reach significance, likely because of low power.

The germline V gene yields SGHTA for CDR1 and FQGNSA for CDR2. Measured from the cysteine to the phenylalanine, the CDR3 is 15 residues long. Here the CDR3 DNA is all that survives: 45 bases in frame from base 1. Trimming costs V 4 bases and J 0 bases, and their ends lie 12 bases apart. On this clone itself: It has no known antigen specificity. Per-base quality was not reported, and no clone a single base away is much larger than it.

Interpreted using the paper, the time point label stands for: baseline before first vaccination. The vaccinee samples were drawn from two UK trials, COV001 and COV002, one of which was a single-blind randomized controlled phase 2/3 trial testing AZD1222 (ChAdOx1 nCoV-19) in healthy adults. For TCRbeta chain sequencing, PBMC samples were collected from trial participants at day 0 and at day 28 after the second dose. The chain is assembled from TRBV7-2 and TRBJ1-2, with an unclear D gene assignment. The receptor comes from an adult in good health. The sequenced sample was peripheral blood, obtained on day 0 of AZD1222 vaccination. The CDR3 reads CASSSPGRTNYGYTF. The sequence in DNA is TGTGCCAGCAGCTCCCCCGGGAGGACTAACTATGGCTACACCTTC.